A single sample gave rise to the 28 T cell receptor beta chains below, sequenced in a study of lymphopenia after photon versus proton radiotherapy. The assay was immunoSEQ multiplex PCR, and TCRdb's table has in-frame clones only and misses some. Found here are around 66,000 clones, approximately 84% of them singletons; the top ten hold roughly 2%. The material was peripheral blood, obtained from a patient treated with photon-based radiotherapy. These receptor sequences come from a middle-aged man with gastric cancer.

The V call is TRBV6-1, the J call TRBJ1-2; 8 positions match TRBD1. V dropped 6 bases and J dropped 5; count of bases not matched to a gene: 8. The germline CDR1 and CDR2 sequences are MNHNS and SASEGT. The length of the CDR3 is 14 residues. The CDR3 loop reads CASRGTGGPYGYTF. The CDR3 nucleotides read TGTGCCAGCAGAGGGACAGGTGGACCTTATGGCTACACCTTC.

This clone was picked up one time. The V gene is TRBV14, the J gene TRBJ1-2; D uncertain. Germline loops: CDR1 SGHDN, CDR2 FVKESK. The CDR3 runs to 13 residues. V was trimmed by 0 bases and J by 2 bases, leaving 4 bases between them. CDR3 bases: TGTGCCAGCAGCCAAGACAGGAACTATGGCTACACCTTC. It yields the protein CASSQDRNYGYTF.

This sequence joins TRBV29-1 and TRBJ1-1; D perhaps matches TRBD1 (6 bases). The germline gives CDR1 SQVTM, CDR2 ANQGSEA. V lost 3 bases to trimming and J lost 12 bases, with 14 bases between them. This CDR3 is built from 11 residues. Here the CDR3 reads CSVDGIQGTFF. The CDR3 DNA follows: TGCAGCGTTGACGGCATCCAGGGGACTTTCTTT.

The CDR3 DNA follows: TGCGCCAGCAGCCCTGACCGGGACAGGGGAGGGAATGGCTACACCTTC. It yields the protein CASSPDRDRGGNGYTF. This chain joins TRBV4-3 and TRBJ1-2, with 10 bases matching TRBD1. Germline CDR1 reads LGHNA; CDR2 reads YSLEER. Unmatched junction bases numbered 11, after V lost 4 bases and J lost 6 bases. The CDR3 is 16 residues long.

The chain is built from TRBV5-5 and TRBJ2-7; 9 bases line up with TRBD1. After removal of 4 bases from V and 2 bases from J, the junction contained 7 bases not matched to a gene. This CDR3 contains 15 residues. In germline, CDR1 is SGHKS, CDR2 YYEKEE (reference sequence). CDR3 bases: TGTGCCAGCAGCGCTGGGGACAGGGTTGCCTACGAGCAGTACTTC. It yields the protein CASSAGDRVAYEQYF. Together with reference TRBV5-5 and TRBJ2-7, the CDR3 gives the full variable domain: DAGVTQSPTHLIKTRGQQVTLRCSPISGHKSVSWYQQVLGQGPQFIFQYYEKEERGRGNFPDRFSARQFPNYSSELNVNALLLGDSALYLCASSAGDRVAYEQYFGPGTRLTVT.

The chain combines TRBV18 with TRBJ1-2, with a weak D call TRBD1 (6 bases). Germline V CDR1 and CDR2: KGHSH, LQKENI. With 6 bases removed from V and 0 bases from J, the gap between germline ends came to 23 bases. The CDR3 loop spans 18 amino acids. The CDR3 loop reads CASSYFRPGQTSNYGYTF. CDR3 DNA: TGTGCCAGCTCGTATTTTAGGCCTGGACAGACCTCTAACTATGGCTACACCTTC. The variable domain in full, completed from reference TRBV18 and TRBJ1-2, reads NAGVMQNPRHLVRRRGQEARLRCSPMKGHSHVYWYRQLPEEGLKFMVYLQKENIIDESGMPKERFSAEFPKEGPSILRIQQVVRGDSAAYFCASSYFRPGQTSNYGYTFGSGTRLTVV.

The chain has TRBV7-3 and TRBJ2-5; no reliable D call. CDR1 and CDR2 (germline): SGHTA, FQGTGA. Trimming stripped 0 bases from V and 5 bases from J, with 7 bases between. CDR3 length equals 13 residues. The CDR3: CASSLTLGETQYF. The CDR3 nucleotides read TGTGCCAGCAGCTTAACGTTAGGGGAGACCCAGTACTTC.

The V call is TRBV18, the J call TRBJ2-7; D call uncertain. V lost 2 bases to trimming and J lost 0 bases, with 5 bases between them. Germline CDR1 and CDR2: KGHSH and LQKENI. The CDR3 spans 13 residues. CDR3 residues: CASSPGASYEQYF. The CDR3 DNA reads as TGTGCCAGCTCACCAGGTGCCTCCTACGAGCAGTACTTC.

The rearrangement uses TRBV30 and TRBJ1-4; 8 bases align to TRBD1. There are 14 residues in the CDR3. Trimming at V came to 5 bases and at J to 3 bases, leaving 5 bases not matched to a gene. The germline V gene encodes CDR1 GTSNPN and CDR2 SVGIG (reference sequence). For the CDR3, the DNA is TGTGCCTGGGAAAAGACAGGGGCTAATGAAAAACTGTTTTTT. It specifies CAWEKTGANEKLFF.

The CDR3 region is CAISESRGPDTQYF. CDR3 sequence (DNA): TGTGCCATCAGTGAGTCAAGGGGGCCAGATACGCAGTATTTT. The rearrangement uses TRBV10-3 and TRBJ2-3; TRBD1 agrees at 7 bases. The CDR3 sequence is 14 residues long. Germline CDR1 reads ENHRY; CDR2 reads SYGVKD. V was pared by 0 bases and J by 4 bases, with 1 base of the junction left unmatched.

The chain is built from TRBV4-3 and TRBJ2-6; D is unclear. With 0 bases removed from V and 0 bases from J, the gap between germline ends came to 6 bases. This CDR3 has 16 residues. Germline lookup yields CDR1 LGHNA and CDR2 YSLEER. The CDR3 loop is CASSQEGYSGANVLTF. The DNA of the CDR3 is TGCGCCAGCAGCCAAGAAGGGTACTCTGGGGCCAACGTCCTGACTTTC.

In this sample, this clone turned up once. The chain combines TRBV5-4 with TRBJ1-6; TRBD1 might be the D (5 bases). The V gene lost 0 bases and the J gene lost 9 bases, with 19 bases spanning the gap. The CDR3 sequence is 17 residues long. The V gene's germline CDR1 is SGHNT and CDR2 YYREEE (reference sequence). The CDR3 sequence: CASSLARQRGYGSPLHF. The DNA of the CDR3 is TGTGCCAGCAGCTTGGCTCGGCAGCGGGGGTATGGTTCACCCCTCCACTTT.

V and J are TRBV6-4 and TRBJ1-1; D remains ambiguous. The CDR3 has 13 residues. The V and J ends lost 0 bases and 2 bases respectively, with 4 bases between them. The germline gives CDR1 MRHNA, CDR2 SNTAGT. CDR3 residues: CASSDSDNTEAFF. The CDR3 bases are TGTGCCAGCAGTGACTCGGACAACACTGAAGCTTTCTTT.

The chain links TRBV4-2 to TRBJ2-5, with 7 bases lining up with TRBD1. Losses at the gene ends were 0 bases for V and 4 bases for J; bases not matched to a gene: 2. Germline CDR1 and CDR2: LGHNA and YNFKEQ. The CDR3 is 14 amino acids. Here the CDR3 DNA reads TGTGCCAGCAGCCAAGATTACAGGGGAGAGACCCAGTACTTC. Amino acids: CASSQDYRGETQYF.

The V gene is TRBV5-8, the J gene TRBJ1-5; 7 nucleotides match TRBD1. V gave up 0 bases and J gave up 6 bases; unmatched junction bases: 6. The CDR3 consists of 15 residues. The germline V gene has CDR1 SGHTS and CDR2 YDEGEE. This CDR3 reads CASSLGAGQRQPQHF. The CDR3 DNA reads as TGTGCCAGCAGCTTGGGGGCGGGACAGCGTCAGCCCCAGCATTTT. The complete variable domain, with remaining parts taken from reference TRBV5-8 and TRBJ1-5, reads EAGVTQSPTHLIKTRGQQATLRCSPISGHTSVYWYQQALGLGLQFLLWYDEGEERNRGNFPPRFSGRQFPNYSSELNVNALELEDSALYLCASSLGAGQRQPQHFGDGTRLSIL.

The CDR3 is CATSREGQGDGYTF. CDR3 sequence (DNA): TGTGCCACCAGCAGAGAGGGACAGGGAGATGGCTACACCTTC. The chain joins TRBV15 to TRBJ1-2; 9 bases are a match to TRBD1. J gave up 6 bases and V 0 bases, and 2 bases lay outside the gene matches. Germline V gene data show CDR1 as LNHNV and CDR2 as YYDKDF (reference sequence). The CDR3 totals 14 residues.

The rearrangement uses TRBV27 and TRBJ2-3; 8 positions match TRBD1. Germline CDR1 MNHEY, CDR2 SMNVEV (reference sequence). The CDR3 totals 12 residues. With V trimmed by 1 base and J by 14 bases, 5 bases remained unmatched. The CDR3, as DNA: TGTGCCAGCAGTTTATGGACAGGGAGTATGTATTTT. It codes for CASSLWTGSMYF.

This clone is termed medium-sized. The gene calls are TRBV4-1 and TRBJ1-4; D gene uncertain. The germline V gene has CDR1 MGHRA and CDR2 YSYEKL. The germline V and J ends were trimmed by 0 bases and 8 bases, with 10 bases remaining between them. This CDR3 region has 14 residues. DNA for the CDR3: TGCGCCAGCAGCCAAGAGGGTTTGGGAGAAAAACTGTTTTTT. Its protein is CASSQEGLGEKLFF.

The CDR3 loop is CAWGPRDEQYF. DNA for the CDR3: TGTGCCTGGGGGCCTCGGGACGAGCAGTACTTC. The chain uses TRBV30 and TRBJ2-7; D is unresolved. Germline V CDR1 and CDR2: GTSNPN, SVGIG (reference sequence). With 5 bases removed from V and 5 bases from J, the gap between germline ends came to 10 bases. The CDR3 contains 11 residues.

This rearrangement joins TRBV7-9 to TRBJ2-3, with D possibly TRBD1 on 5 matching bases. Germline CDR1 and CDR2: SEHNR and FQNEAQ (reference sequence). With 5 bases removed from V and 1 base from J, the gap between germline ends came to 16 bases. The CDR3 has 16 amino acids. In DNA, the CDR3 is TGTGCCAGCAGCCGCGCGCGTGGGGCAGGCACAGATACGCAGTATTTT. It translates to CASSRARGAGTDTQYF.

The J gene is TRBJ2-4, the V gene TRBV19; D possibly corresponds to TRBD2 (6 bases). The CDR3 has 17 residues. Germline V gives CDR1 LNHDA, CDR2 SQIVND (reference sequence). Trimming cost V 10 bases and J 0 bases, with 22 bases left between them. The CDR3, as DNA: TGTGCCACCAACCCGAAGGGAGGTTACCTAGCCAAAAACATTCAGTACTTC. Protein sequence: CATNPKGGYLAKNIQYF. Supplemented by reference TRBV19 and TRBJ2-4, the full variable domain reads DGGITQSPKYLFRKEGQNVTLSCEQNLNHDAMYWYRQDPGQGLRLIYYSQIVNDFQKGDIAEGYSVSREKKESFPLTVTSAQKNPTAFYLCATNPKGGYLAKNIQYFGAGTRLSVL.

By share of the sample, this clone is medium-sized. The V gene is TRBV2, the J gene TRBJ1-5; 7 nucleotides match TRBD1. V was clipped by 3 bases and J by 3 bases; unmatched bases: 8. The germline gives CDR1 SNHLY, CDR2 FYNNEI. The CDR3 covers 16 residues. CDR3 nucleotides: TGTGCCAGCAGTGATACGGCCAGGGGGGCCAATCAGCCCCAGCATTTT. As protein: CASSDTARGANQPQHF.

This clone showed up just once. This chain connects TRBV18 to TRBJ1-3; 9 bases agree with TRBD1. With V trimmed by 4 bases and J by 3 bases, 4 bases remained unmatched. Germline CDR1 KGHSH, CDR2 LQKENI. This CDR3 is 15 amino acids long. CDR3 protein: CASSHSGQGGNTIYF. In DNA, the CDR3 is TGTGCCAGCTCACATTCGGGACAGGGTGGAAACACCATATATTTT.

The chain carries TRBV19 and TRBJ2-7; D gene ambiguous. V was cut by 5 bases and J by 5 bases, with 13 bases left in between. CDR1 is LNHDA and CDR2 is SQIVND in the germline V gene (reference sequence). CDR3 length: 13 amino acids. CDR3 amino acids: CASSDGPRHEQYF. The CDR3 nucleotides are TGTGCCAGTAGTGACGGGCCCCGTCACGAGCAGTACTTC.

This clone was detected only a few times. The chain links TRBV30 to TRBJ2-2; the D is unclear. The V gene lost 7 bases and the J gene lost 1 base, with 22 bases spanning the gap. The CDR3 is made up of 17 amino acids. The germline V gene encodes CDR1 GTSNPN and CDR2 SVGIG (reference sequence). Here the CDR3 reads CASTTDHHELNTGELFF. The CDR3 DNA sequence: TGTGCCTCGACCACTGATCACCACGAGCTGAACACCGGGGAGCTGTTTTTT.

This chain joins TRBV7-2 and TRBJ2-7, with D possibly being TRBD1 (5 bases). Per germline, CDR1 SGHTA and CDR2 FQGNSA. This CDR3 contains 13 residues. The V and J ends lost 5 bases and 2 bases respectively, with 10 bases between them. This chain's CDR3 is CASSLGRAYEQYF. CDR3 bases: TGTGCCAGCAGCCTTGGCAGGGCCTACGAGCAGTACTTC.

The chain joins TRBV7-2 to TRBJ1-5, with TRBD1 identical over 7 bases. The length of the CDR3 is 14 residues. CDR1 is SGHTA, CDR2 FQGNSA, per germline. Trimming cost V 5 bases and J 5 bases; bases outside gene matches: 6. CDR3 amino acids: CASSPTGRDQPQHF. The CDR3 coding sequence is TGTGCCAGCAGCCCGACAGGGAGGGATCAGCCCCAGCATTTT.

To note about this clone: Other DNA sequences of this sample code for an identical CDR3. V is TRBV27 and J is TRBJ2-2; TRBD1 might be the D (5 bases). Germline loops: CDR1 MNHEY, CDR2 SMNVEV (reference sequence). CDR3 length: 15 residues. V was clipped by 1 base and J by 3 bases, with 9 bases between them. CDR3 in amino acids: CASSLFDRYTGELFF. The CDR3 bases are TGTGCCAGCAGTTTATTCGACAGATACACCGGGGAGCTGTTTTTT.